Listed below are T cell receptor beta chains from one sample, sequenced in a study of neurological immune-mediated disorders. A single record per CDR3 protein comes from TCRdb applying MiXCR to the 5' RACE reads. The sample shows approximately 30,000 distinct CDR3 sequences, roughly 21% of them seen only once. Sequenced sample: PBMCs. The receptors here all came from a woman between 55 and 75 years old in good health. CDR3s include the opening cysteine and the closing phenylalanine or tryptophan. D genes are given only for firm matches. Clone size is shown for a subset of rows, as once, few, many or a class of expanded clone.

D gene,clone size,V gene,J gene,CDR3 protein,CDR3 DNA
-,many,TRBV5-1,TRBJ2-3,CASSLVGDSTDTQYF,TGCGCCAGCAGCTTGGTCGGCGATAGCACAGATACGCAGTATTTT
TRBD1,many,TRBV5-1,TRBJ1-1,CASTSGTGGLNTEAFF,TGCGCCAGCACCTCCGGGACAGGGGGACTGAACACTGAAGCTTTCTTT
-,-,TRBV5-1,TRBJ2-7,CASSRTDSSYEQYF,TGCGCCAGCAGCCGGACTGACAGCTCCTACGAGCAGTACTTC
TRBD1,many,TRBV5-1,TRBJ2-3,CASSLRQGFTDTQYF,TGCGCCAGCAGCCTGAGACAGGGGTTCACAGATACGCAGTATTTT
TRBD1,medium-sized,TRBV27,TRBJ2-2,CASTDGTGNGVGELFF,TGTGCCAGCACCGACGGGACAGGGAATGGAGTCGGGGAGCTGTTTTTT
-,-,TRBV5-1,TRBJ2-1,CASITGTFSYNEQFF,TGTGCCAGCATCACCGGGACATTCTCCTACAATGAGCAGTTCTTC
TRBD1,few,TRBV7-2,TRBJ2-1,CASTDRASSFF,TGTGCCAGCACGGACAGGGCATCGTCGTTCTTC
-,many,TRBV18,TRBJ2-2,CASSPSRQDTGELFF,TGTGCCAGCTCACCTTCCCGACAGGACACCGGGGAGCTGTTTTTT
-,many,TRBV5-1,TRBJ2-7,CASSLDTYNSYEQYF,TGCGCCAGCAGCTTGGACACCTACAATTCCTACGAGCAGTACTTC
-,-,TRBV6-2/TRBV6-3,TRBJ1-1,CASSLGILFPNTEAFF,TGTGCCAGCAGTTTGGGCATCTTGTTTCCCAACACTGAAGCTTTCTTT
-,many,TRBV27,TRBJ1-4,CASSSYRRGYGEKLFF,TGTGCCAGCAGTTCTTACAGACGGGGCTACGGTGAAAAACTGTTTTTT
-,many,TRBV7-2,TRBJ2-1,CASSLRPNNEQFF,TGTGCCAGCAGCTTAAGGCCAAACAATGAGCAGTTCTTC
-,many,TRBV5-1,TRBJ2-7,CASSRDGVYEQYF,TGCGCCAGCAGCCGGGACGGCGTGTACGAGCAGTACTTC
-,many,TRBV6-2/TRBV6-3,TRBJ2-4,CASSRSPGLAKNIQYF,TGTGCCAGCAGCCGCAGCCCCGGACTAGCCAAAAACATTCAGTACTTC
-,-,TRBV7-9,TRBJ2-1,CASSLGSPDNEQFF,TGTGCCAGCAGCTTGGGCAGCCCGGACAATGAGCAGTTCTTC
TRBD2,few,TRBV5-1,TRBJ2-3,CASSTRLAGNQDTQYF,TGCGCCAGCAGCACTAGACTAGCGGGAAACCAAGATACGCAGTATTTT
TRBD1,many,TRBV5-1,TRBJ1-2,CASRPDRGVLGYTF,TGCGCCAGCAGACCGGACAGGGGGGTTTTAGGCTACACCTTC
-,many,TRBV27,TRBJ2-2,CASSPVDSDTGELFF,TGTGCCAGCAGTCCCGTGGACAGTGATACCGGGGAGCTGTTTTTT
TRBD1,many,TRBV29-1,TRBJ2-4,CSVEGTGQANIQYF,TGCAGCGTTGAAGGGACAGGGCAGGCGAACATTCAGTACTTC
TRBD1,many,TRBV7-2,TRBJ2-3,CASSLRDRIGDTQYF,TGTGCCAGCAGCTTAAGGGACAGGATAGGAGATACGCAGTATTTT
TRBD1,many,TRBV12-3/TRBV12-4,TRBJ1-5,CASSRDSLYSNQPQHF,TGTGCCAGCAGTCGGGACAGTCTTTATAGCAATCAGCCCCAGCATTTT
-,many,TRBV10-3,TRBJ1-4,CAISDPAGANEKLFF,TGTGCCATCAGTGATCCAGCAGGGGCTAATGAAAAACTGTTTTTT
TRBD2,-,TRBV5-1,TRBJ2-7,CASSFMPSGAITYEQYF,TGCGCCAGCAGCTTCATGCCTAGCGGGGCCATAACCTACGAGCAGTACTTC
-,many,TRBV6-6,TRBJ1-2,CASSLGQTSLNYGYTF,TGTGCCAGCAGCCTCGGACAGACGTCGCTAAACTATGGCTACACCTTC
TRBD2,many,TRBV28,TRBJ2-5,CASRLGLAENQETQYF,TGTGCCAGCAGACTGGGACTAGCGGAGAACCAAGAGACCCAGTACTTC
TRBD1,many,TRBV25-1,TRBJ1-4,CASSESGTGLLFF,TGTGCCAGCAGTGAATCCGGGACAGGCTTACTGTTTTTT
-,many,TRBV28,TRBJ2-2,CASSFLVGNTGELFF,TGTGCCAGCAGTTTCTTGGTTGGGAACACCGGGGAGCTGTTTTTT